Sequencing of this T cell receptor (beta chain) was carried out in a study of blood T cell repertoires in COVID-19. Study as a whole: Acute and convalescent COVID-19 specimens originated in the United States, Italy and Spain. PBMCs, B-cell-depleted T cells, or T cells were the source of the cDNA or gDNA that made up the material.

Under the authors' procedure: Amplifying reference gene primers gave estimates of nucleated cell counts. Repertoires were generated with immunoSEQ multiplex PCR, while TCRdb's copy carries only in-frame clones and drops some. V and J calls plus clone size are reproduced from that table; the DNA served to infer D and trimming. The sample consists of more than 95,000 clones, 85% to 90% of them appearing once. Germline V lookup: CDR1 KGHSH, CDR2 LQKENI. The V gene lost 3 bases and the J gene lost 7 bases, with 10 bases spanning the gap. The CDR3 loop spans 12 amino acids. This clone was seen just once. This clonotype originated in a human donor in a cohort sampled during active COVID-19. The chain recombines TRBV18 with TRBJ2-7; possibly TRBD2 for D (5 bases). The sample comprised peripheral blood. CDR3 DNA sequence: TGTGCCAGCTCACCCGGACTCCAGGAGCAGTACTTC. This sequence encodes CASSPGLQEQYF.